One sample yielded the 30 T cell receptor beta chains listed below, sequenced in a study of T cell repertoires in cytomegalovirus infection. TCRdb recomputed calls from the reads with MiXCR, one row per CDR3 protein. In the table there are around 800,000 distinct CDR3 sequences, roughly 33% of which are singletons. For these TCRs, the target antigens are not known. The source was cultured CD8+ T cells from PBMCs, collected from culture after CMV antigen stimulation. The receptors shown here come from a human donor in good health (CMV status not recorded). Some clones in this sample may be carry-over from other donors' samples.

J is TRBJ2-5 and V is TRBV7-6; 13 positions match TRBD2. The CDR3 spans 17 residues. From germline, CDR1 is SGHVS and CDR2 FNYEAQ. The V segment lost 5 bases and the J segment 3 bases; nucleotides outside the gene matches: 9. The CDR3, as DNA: TGTGCCAGCAGCCCTGGGACTAGCGGGGCTGGAGAAGAGACCCAGTACTTC. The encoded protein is CASSPGTSGAGEETQYF.

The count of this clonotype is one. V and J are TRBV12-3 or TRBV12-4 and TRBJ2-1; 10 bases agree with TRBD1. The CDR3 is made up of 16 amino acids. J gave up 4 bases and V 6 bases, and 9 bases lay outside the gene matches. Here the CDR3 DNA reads TGTGCCAGCAGACCGCCCGGACAGGGGGTATACAATGAGCAGTTCTTC. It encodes CASRPPGQGVYNEQFF.

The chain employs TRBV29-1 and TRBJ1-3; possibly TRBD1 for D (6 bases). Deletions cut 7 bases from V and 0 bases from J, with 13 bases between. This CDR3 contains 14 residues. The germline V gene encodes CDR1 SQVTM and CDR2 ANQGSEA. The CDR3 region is CSAWDTRSGNTIYF. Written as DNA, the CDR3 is TGCAGCGCATGGGACACTCGCTCTGGAAACACCATATATTTT.

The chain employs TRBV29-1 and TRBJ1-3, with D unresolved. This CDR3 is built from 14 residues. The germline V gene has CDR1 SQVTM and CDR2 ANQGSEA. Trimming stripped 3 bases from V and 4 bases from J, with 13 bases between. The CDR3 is CSVDDGRSGNTIYF. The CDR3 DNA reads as TGCAGCGTTGACGACGGCAGGTCAGGAAACACCATATATTTT.

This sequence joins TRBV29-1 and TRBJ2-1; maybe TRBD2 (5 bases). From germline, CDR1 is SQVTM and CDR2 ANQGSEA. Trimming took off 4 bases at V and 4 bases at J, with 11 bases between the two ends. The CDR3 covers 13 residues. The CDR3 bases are TGCAGCGTTGTGAGGGCGCGATACAATGAGCAGTTCTTC. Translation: CSVVRARYNEQFF.

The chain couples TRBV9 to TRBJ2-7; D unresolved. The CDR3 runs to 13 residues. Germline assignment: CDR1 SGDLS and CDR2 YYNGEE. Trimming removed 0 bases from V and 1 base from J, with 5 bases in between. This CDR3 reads CASSVDVSYEQYF. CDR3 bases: TGTGCCAGCAGCGTAGATGTGTCCTACGAGCAGTACTTC.

As DNA, the CDR3 is TGTGCCAGCAGCCCACTGAGAGAGGGCACAGATACGCAGTATTTT. It translates to CASSPLREGTDTQYF. This chain uses TRBV14 with TRBJ2-3, with D hard to call. Trimming stripped 4 bases from V and 1 base from J, with 12 bases between. The CDR3 sequence is 15 residues long. Per germline, CDR1 SGHDN and CDR2 FVKESK. Looking up the rest from reference TRBV14 and TRBJ2-3 gives the full variable domain: EAGVTQFPSHSVIEKGQTVTLRCDPISGHDNLYWYRRVMGKEIKFLLHFVKESKQDESGMPNNRFLAERTGGTYSTLKVQPAELEDSGVYFCASSPLREGTDTQYFGPGTRLTVL.

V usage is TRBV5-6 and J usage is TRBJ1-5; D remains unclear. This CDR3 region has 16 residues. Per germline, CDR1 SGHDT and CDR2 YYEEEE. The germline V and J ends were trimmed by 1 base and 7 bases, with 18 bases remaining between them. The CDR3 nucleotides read TGTGCCAGCAGCTTGCGGGCTTCTCGGAGAAAACAGCCCCAGCATTTT. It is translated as CASSLRASRRKQPQHF.

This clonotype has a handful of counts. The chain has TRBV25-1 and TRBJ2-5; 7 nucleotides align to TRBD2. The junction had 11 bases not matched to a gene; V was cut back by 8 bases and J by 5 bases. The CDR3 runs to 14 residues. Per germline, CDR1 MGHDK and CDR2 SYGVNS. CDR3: CASQSGALGETQYF. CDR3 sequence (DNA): TGTGCCAGCCAAAGCGGGGCGCTAGGGGAGACCCAGTACTTC.

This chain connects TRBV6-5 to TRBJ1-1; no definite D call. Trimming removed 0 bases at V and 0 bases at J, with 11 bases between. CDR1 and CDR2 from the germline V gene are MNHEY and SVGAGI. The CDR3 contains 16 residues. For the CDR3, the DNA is TGTGCCAGCAGTTACTCGTCAGCTTTTATGAACACTGAAGCTTTCTTT. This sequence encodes CASSYSSAFMNTEAFF.

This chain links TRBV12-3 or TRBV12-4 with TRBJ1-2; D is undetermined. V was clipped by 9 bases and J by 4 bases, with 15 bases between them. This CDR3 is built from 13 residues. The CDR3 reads CASRIIQPYGYTF. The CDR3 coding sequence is TGTGCCAGTAGGATAATACAGCCCTATGGCTACACCTTC.

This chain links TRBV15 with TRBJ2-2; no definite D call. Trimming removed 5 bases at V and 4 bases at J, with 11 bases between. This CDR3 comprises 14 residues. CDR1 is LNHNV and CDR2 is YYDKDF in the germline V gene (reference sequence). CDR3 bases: TGTGCCACCAGCCGAAAGGCTACCACCGGGGAGCTGTTTTTT. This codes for CATSRKATTGELFF. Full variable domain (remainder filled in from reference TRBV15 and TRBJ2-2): DAMVIQNPRYQVTQFGKPVTLSCSQTLNHNVMYWYQQKSSQAPKLLFHYYDKDFNNEADTPDNFQSRRPNTSFCFLDIRSPGLGDTAMYLCATSRKATTGELFFGEGSRLTVL.

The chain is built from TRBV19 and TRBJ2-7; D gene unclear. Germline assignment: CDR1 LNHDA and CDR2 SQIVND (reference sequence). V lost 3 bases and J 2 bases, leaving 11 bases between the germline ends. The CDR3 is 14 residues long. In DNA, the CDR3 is TGTGCCAGTAGTATTGCAGTCACTACCTACGAGCAGTACTTC. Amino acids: CASSIAVTTYEQYF.

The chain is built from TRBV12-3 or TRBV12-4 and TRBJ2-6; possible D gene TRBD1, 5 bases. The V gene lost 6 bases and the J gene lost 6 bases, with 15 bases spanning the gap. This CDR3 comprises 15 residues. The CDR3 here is CASSPRRQLANVLTF. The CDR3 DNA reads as TGTGCCAGCAGCCCTCGGAGACAGTTGGCCAACGTCCTGACTTTC.

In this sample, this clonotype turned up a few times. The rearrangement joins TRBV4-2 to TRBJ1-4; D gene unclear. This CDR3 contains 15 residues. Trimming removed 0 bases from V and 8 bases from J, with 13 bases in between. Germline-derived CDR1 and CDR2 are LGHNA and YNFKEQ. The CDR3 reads CASSQDPGGVEKLFF. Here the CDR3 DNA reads TGTGCCAGCAGCCAAGATCCAGGTGGGGTGGAAAAACTGTTTTTT.

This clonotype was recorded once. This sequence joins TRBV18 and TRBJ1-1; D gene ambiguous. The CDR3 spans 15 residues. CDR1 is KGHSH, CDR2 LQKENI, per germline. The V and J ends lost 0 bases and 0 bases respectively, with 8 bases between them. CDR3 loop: CASSPPWEMNTEAFF. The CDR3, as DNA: TGTGCCAGCTCACCACCTTGGGAAATGAACACTGAAGCTTTCTTT.

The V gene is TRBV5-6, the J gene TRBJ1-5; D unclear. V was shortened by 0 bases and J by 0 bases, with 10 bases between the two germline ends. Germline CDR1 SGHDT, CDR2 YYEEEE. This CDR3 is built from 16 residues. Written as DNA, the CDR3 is TGTGCCAGCAGCTTGGCCTCAGGACTTAGCAATCAGCCCCAGCATTTT. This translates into CASSLASGLSNQPQHF.

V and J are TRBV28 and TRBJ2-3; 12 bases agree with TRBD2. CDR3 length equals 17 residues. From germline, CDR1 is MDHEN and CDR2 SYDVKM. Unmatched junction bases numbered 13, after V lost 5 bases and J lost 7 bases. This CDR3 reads CASSTHQLAGGRYTQYF. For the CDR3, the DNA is TGTGCCAGCAGTACCCACCAACTAGCGGGGGGCAGATATACGCAGTATTTT.

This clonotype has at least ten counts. In DNA, the CDR3 is TGTGCCAGCAGCCCTCTGGGCGGGGGCACAGATACGCAGTATTTT. Protein: CASSPLGGGTDTQYF. J is TRBJ2-3 and V is TRBV12-3 or TRBV12-4, with D possibly TRBD2 on 6 matching bases. V was cut by 6 bases and J by 1 base, with 14 bases left in between. The CDR3 length is 15 residues.

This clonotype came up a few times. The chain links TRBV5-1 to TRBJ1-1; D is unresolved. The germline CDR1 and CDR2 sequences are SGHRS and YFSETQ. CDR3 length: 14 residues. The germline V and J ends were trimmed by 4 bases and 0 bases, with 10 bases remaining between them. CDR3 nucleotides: TGCGCCAGCAGCCACAGAGGGATGAACACTGAAGCTTTCTTT. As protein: CASSHRGMNTEAFF.

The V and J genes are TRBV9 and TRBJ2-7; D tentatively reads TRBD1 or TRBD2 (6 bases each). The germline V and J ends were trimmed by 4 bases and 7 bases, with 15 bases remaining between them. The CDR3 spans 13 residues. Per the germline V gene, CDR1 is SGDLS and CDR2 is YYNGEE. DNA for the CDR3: TGTGCCAGCAGCTCCGAGGGGGGACGAGAGCAGTACTTC. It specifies CASSSEGGREQYF.

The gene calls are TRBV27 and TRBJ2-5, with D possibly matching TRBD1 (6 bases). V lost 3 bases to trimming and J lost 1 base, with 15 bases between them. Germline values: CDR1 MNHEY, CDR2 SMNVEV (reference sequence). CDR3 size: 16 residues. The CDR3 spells CASSFQGTGSQETQYF. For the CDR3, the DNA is TGTGCCAGCAGTTTTCAGGGAACAGGGAGCCAAGAGACCCAGTACTTC.

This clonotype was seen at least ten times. This chain's CDR3 is CASSFGLTRRGVVNEQFF. CDR3 DNA sequence: TGTGCCAGCAGTTTTGGCCTGACGCGGCGGGGAGTGGTAAATGAGCAGTTCTTC. The chain has TRBV28 and TRBJ2-1; a possible D gene is TRBD2 (6 bases). Germline V gene data show CDR1 as MDHEN and CDR2 as SYDVKM. The CDR3 is 18 residues long. The V end lost 3 bases, the J end lost 7 bases, and 25 bases lay between the germline ends.

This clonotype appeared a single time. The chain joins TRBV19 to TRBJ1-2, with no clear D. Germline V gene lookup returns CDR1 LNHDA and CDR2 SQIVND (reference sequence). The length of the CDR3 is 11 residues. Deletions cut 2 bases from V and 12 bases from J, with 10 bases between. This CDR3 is CASSIYGIDTF. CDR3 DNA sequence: TGTGCCAGTAGTATATACGGGATCGACACCTTC.

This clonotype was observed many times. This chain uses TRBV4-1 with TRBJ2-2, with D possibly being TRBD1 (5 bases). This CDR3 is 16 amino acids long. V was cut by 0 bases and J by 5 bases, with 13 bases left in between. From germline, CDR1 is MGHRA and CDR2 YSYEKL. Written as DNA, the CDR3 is TGCGCCAGCAGCCAAGAAAAGGGGCTGTTGACCGGGGAGCTGTTTTTT. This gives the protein CASSQEKGLLTGELFF.

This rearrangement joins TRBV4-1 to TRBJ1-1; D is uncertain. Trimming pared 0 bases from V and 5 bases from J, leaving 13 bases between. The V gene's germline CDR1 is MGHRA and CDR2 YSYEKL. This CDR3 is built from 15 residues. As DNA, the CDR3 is TGCGCCAGCAGCCAAGATCCCAGAACGTGGACTGAAGCTTTCTTT. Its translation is CASSQDPRTWTEAFF.

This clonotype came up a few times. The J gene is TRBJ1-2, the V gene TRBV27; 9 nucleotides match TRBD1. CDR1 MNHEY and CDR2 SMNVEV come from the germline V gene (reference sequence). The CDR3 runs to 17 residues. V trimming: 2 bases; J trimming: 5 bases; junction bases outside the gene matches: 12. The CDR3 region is CASSLLWTGEGTYGYTF. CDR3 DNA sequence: TGTGCCAGCAGTTTACTTTGGACAGGGGAAGGGACTTATGGCTACACCTTC.

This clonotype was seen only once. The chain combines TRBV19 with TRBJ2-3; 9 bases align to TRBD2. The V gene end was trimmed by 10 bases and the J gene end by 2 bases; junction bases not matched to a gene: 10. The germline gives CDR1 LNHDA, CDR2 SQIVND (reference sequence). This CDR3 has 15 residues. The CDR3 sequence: CAISSRLADTDTQYF. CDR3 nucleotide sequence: TGTGCCATTTCGTCTAGACTAGCGGACACAGATACGCAGTATTTT.

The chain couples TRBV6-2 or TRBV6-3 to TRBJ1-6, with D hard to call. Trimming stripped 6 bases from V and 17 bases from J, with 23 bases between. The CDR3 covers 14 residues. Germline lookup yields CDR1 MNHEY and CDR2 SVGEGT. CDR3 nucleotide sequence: TGTGCCAGCAGGATCCCCGGACCGACTAGAAAGATCCACTTT. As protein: CASRIPGPTRKIHF.

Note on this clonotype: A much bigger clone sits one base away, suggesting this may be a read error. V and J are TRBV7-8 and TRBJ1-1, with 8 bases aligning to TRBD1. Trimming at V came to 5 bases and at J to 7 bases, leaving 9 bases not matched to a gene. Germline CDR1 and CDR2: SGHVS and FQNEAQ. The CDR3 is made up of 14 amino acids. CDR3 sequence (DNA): TGTGCCAGCAGCCCGGGACAGGCATACAATGAAGCTTTCTTT. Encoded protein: CASSPGQAYNEAFF.